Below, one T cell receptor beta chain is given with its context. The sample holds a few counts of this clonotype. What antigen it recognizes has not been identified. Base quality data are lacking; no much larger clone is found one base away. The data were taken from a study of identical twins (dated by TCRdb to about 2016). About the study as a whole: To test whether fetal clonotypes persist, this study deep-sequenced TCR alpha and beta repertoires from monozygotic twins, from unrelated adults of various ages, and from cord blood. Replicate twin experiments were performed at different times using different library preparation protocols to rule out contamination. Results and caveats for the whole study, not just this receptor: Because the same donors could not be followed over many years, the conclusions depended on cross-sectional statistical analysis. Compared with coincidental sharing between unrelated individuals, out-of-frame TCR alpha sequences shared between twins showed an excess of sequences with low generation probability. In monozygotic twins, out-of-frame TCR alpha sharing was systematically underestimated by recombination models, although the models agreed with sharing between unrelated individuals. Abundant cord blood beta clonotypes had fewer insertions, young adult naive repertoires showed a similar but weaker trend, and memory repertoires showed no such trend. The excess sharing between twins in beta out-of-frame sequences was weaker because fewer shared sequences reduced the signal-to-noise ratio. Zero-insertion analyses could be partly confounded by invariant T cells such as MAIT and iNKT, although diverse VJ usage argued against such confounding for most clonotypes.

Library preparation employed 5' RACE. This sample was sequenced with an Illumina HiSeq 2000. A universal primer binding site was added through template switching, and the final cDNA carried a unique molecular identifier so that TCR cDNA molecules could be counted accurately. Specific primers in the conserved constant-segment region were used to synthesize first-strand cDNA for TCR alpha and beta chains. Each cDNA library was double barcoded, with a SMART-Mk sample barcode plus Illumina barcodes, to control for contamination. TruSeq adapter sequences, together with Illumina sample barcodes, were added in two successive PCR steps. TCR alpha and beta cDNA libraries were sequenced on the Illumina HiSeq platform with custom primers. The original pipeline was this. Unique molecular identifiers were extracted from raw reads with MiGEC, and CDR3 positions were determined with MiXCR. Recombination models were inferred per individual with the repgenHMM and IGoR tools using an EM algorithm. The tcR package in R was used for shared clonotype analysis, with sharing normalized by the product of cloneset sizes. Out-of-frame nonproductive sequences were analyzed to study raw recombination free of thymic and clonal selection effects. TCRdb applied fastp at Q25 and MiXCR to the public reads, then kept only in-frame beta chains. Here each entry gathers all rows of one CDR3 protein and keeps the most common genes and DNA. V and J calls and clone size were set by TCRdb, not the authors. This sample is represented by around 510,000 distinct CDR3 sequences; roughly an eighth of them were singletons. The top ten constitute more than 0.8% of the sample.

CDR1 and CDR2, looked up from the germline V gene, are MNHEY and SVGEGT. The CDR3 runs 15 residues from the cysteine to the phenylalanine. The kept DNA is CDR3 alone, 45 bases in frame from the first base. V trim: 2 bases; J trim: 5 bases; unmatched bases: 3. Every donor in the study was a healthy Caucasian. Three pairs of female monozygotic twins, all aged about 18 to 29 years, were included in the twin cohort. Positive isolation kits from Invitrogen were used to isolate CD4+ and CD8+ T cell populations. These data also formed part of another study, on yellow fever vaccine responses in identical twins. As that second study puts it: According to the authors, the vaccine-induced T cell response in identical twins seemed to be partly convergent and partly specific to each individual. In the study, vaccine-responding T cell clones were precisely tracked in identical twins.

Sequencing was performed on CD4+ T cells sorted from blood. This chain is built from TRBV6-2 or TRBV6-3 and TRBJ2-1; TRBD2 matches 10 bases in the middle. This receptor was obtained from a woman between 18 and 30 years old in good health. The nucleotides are TGTGCCAGCAGTTACGGGACTAGCGTAAACAATGAGCAGTTCTTC. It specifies CASSYGTSVNNEQFF.